The source of this T cell receptor beta chain is a study of OX40 agonist ivuxolimab in advanced cancers. Study context: A mean age of roughly 60 years, range roughly 23 to 79, was recorded, and approximately 85% were male. Findings and caveats of the study: Among the lowest peripheral clonal expansion occurred in 0.1-3.0 mg/kg partial responders.

CDR1 is SGHVS, CDR2 FQNEAQ, per germline. The CDR3 loop spans 12 amino acids. J lost 6 bases, V lost 5 bases, and 4 bases had no gene match. In the case of this clone: The antigen is unknown.

TCRdb keeps only in-frame clones here, not all; method: immunoSEQ multiplex PCR. Here the sample spans under 70,000 clones, roughly 80% being singletons. The source was CD4+ or CD8+ T cells sorted from blood, collected in a trial of the OX40 agonist ivuxolimab. The chain joins TRBV7-8 to TRBJ2-7; 7 bases agree with TRBD1. This TCR came from an adult with an advanced solid tumor such as melanoma, head and neck, liver or kidney cancer. The CDR3 DNA sequence: TGTGCCAGCAGCGATAACAGGGGCGAGCAGTACTTC. Its protein is CASSDNRGEQYF.